This T cell receptor beta chain was captured in a study of shared clonotypes between healthy human individuals. For the study at large: Used for every donor were three CD4 naive, three CD4 memory, two CD8 naive and one CD8 memory plate.

Sequencing was performed with immunoSEQ multiplex PCR; in TCRdb, only in-frame clones are kept and a portion is missing. Of around 1.4 million clones detected, 98% appear once; the ten largest clones hold 0.36%. With respect to this clone: Antigen unknown.

Broader study findings: An expected dependence of interdonor clonotype sharing on sequencing depth was noted.

The CDR3 extends over 15 amino acids. Germline CDR1 and CDR2: MDHEN and SYDVKM. Between the trimmed V and J ends, which lost 2 bases and 2 bases, there was a span of 10 bases. Sequencing was done on a sample of naive CD4+ T cells sorted from blood. Subset specified: CD45RA+ positively selected. This receptor was taken from a man in his thirties or forties in good health. J is TRBJ2-1 and V is TRBV28; possibly TRBD1 for D (6 bases). The CDR3: CASSLETGTYNEQFF. CDR3 bases: TGTGCCAGCAGTTTAGAGACAGGTACCTACAATGAGCAGTTCTTC.